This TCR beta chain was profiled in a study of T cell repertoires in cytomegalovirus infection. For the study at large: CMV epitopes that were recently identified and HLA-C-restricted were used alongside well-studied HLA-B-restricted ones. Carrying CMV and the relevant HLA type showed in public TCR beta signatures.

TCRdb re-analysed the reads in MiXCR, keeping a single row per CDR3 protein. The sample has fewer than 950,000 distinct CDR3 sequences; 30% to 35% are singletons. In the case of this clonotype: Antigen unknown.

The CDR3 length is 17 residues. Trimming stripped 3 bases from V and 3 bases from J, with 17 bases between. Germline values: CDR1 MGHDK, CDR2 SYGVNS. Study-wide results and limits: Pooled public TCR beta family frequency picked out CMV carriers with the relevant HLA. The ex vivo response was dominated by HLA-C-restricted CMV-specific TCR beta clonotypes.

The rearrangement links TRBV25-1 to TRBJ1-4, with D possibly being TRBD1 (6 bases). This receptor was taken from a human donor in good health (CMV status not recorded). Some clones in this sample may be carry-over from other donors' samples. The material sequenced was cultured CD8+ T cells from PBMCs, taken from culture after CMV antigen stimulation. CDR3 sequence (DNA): TGTGCCAGCAGTGACCCTGGGGATTGGGGGCCTAATGAAAAACTGTTTTTT. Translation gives CASSDPGDWGPNEKLFF.